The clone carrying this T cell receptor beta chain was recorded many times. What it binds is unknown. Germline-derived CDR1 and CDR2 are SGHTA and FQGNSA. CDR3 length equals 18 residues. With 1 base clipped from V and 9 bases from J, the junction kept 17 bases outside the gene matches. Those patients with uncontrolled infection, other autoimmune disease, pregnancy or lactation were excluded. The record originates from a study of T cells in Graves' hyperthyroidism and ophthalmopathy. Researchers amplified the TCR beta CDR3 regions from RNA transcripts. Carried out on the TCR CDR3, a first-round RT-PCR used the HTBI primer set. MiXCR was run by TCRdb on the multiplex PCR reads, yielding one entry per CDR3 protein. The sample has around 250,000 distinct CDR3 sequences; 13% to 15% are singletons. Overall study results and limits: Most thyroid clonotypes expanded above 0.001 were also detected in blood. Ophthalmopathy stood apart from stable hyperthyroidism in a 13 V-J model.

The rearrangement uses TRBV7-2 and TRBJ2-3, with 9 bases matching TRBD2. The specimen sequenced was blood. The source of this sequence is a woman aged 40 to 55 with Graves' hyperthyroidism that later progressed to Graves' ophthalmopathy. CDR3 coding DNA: TGTGCCAGCAGCTTAGATTTTTGGGCTAGCGGGATTGTTGGGACGCAGTATTTT. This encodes CASSLDFWASGIVGTQYF.